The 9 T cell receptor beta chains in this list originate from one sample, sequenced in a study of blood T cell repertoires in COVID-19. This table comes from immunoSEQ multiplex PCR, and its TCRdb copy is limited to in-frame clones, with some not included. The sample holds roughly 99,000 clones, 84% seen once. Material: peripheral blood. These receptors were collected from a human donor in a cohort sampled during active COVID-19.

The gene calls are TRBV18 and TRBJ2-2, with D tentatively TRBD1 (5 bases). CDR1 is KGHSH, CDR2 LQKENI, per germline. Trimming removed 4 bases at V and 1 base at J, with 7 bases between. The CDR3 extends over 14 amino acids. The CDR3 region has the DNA TGTGCCAGCTCACGGACAAAGAACACCGGGGAGCTGTTTTTT. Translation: CASSRTKNTGELFF.

This chain's CDR3 is CASSVGGARSTDTQYF. CDR3 coding DNA: TGTGCCAGCAGCGTAGGAGGAGCGAGGAGCACAGATACGCAGTATTTT. The rearrangement joins TRBV9 to TRBJ2-3; no clear D gene. The CDR3 has 16 residues. V shed 0 bases and J shed 0 bases, with 11 bases lying between them. Germline V gives CDR1 SGDLS, CDR2 YYNGEE.

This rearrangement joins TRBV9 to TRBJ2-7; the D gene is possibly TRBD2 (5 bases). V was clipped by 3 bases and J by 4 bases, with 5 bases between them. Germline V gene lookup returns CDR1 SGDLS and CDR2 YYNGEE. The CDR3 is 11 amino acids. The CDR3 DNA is TGTGCCAGCAGCGGGGAGTACGAGCAGTACTTC. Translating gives CASSGEYEQYF. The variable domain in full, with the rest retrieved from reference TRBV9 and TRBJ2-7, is DSGVTQTPKHLITATGQRVTLRCSPRSGDLSVYWYQQSLDQGLQFLIQYYNGEERAKGNILERFSAQQFPDLHSELNLSSLELGDSALYFCASSGEYEQYFGPGTRLTVT.

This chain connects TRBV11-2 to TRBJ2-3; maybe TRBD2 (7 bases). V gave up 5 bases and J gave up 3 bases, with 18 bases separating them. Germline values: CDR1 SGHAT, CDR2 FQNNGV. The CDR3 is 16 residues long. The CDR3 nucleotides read TGTGCCAGCAGCCCAGGGTGGGGGGGCGGAACAGATACGCAGTATTTT. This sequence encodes CASSPGWGGGTDTQYF.

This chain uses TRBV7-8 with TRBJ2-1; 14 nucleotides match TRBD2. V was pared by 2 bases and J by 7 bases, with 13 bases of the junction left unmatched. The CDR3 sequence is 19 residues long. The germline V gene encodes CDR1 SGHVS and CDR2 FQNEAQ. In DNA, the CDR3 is TGTGCCAGCAGCTTATTCCTGCGGGGACTAGCGGGAGAGGAAAATGAGCAGTTCTTC. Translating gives CASSLFLRGLAGEENEQFF.

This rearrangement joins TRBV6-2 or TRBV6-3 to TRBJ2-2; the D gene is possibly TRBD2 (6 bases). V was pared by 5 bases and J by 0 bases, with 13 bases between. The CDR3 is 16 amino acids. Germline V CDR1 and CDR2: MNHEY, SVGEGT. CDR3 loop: CASSIGGSANTGELFF. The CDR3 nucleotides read TGTGCCAGCAGTATAGGAGGGTCCGCGAACACCGGGGAGCTGTTTTTT.

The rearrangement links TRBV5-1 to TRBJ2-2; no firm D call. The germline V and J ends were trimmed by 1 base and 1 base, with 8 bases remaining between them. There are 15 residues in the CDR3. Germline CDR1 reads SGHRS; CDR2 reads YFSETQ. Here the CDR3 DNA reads TGCGCCAGCAGCTTGATCCCAGGGAACACCGGGGAGCTGTTTTTT. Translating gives CASSLIPGNTGELFF.

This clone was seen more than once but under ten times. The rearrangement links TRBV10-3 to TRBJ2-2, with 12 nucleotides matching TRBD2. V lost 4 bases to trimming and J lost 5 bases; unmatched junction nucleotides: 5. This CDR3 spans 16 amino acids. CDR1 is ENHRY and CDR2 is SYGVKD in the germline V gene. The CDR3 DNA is TGTGCCATCAGTGGGAACCTAGCGGGAGGGACCGGGGAGCTGTTTTTT. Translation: CAISGNLAGGTGELFF.

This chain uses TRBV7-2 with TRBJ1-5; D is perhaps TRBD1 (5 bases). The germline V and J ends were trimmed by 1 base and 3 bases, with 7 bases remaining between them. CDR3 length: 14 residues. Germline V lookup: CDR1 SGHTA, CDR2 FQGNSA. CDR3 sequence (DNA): TGTGCCAGCAGCTTAGGACAGTTCAATCAGCCCCAGCATTTT. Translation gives CASSLGQFNQPQHF.